What follows are 30 T cell receptor beta chains derived from one specimen sequenced in a study of OX40 agonist ivuxolimab in advanced cancers. Profiling relied on immunoSEQ multiplex PCR, and the TCRdb table lists in-frame clones only, not all of them. The sample contains about 78,000 clones, roughly 92% of which appear only once. The specimen comprised CD4+ or CD8+ T cells sorted from blood, sampled in a trial of the OX40 agonist ivuxolimab. These receptors were collected from an adult with an advanced solid tumor such as melanoma, head and neck, liver or kidney cancer.

V and J are TRBV2 and TRBJ2-7; D is possibly TRBD1 or TRBD2 (5 bases each). Germline V gives CDR1 SNHLY, CDR2 FYNNEI. Trimming removed 6 bases from V and 0 bases from J, with 15 bases in between. This CDR3 is 15 amino acids long. This chain's CDR3 is CASRARDVPSYEQYF. The DNA for the CDR3 is TGTGCCAGCAGGGCACGGGACGTCCCCTCCTACGAGCAGTACTTC.

The V call is TRBV19, the J call TRBJ1-1, with D maybe TRBD1 (6 bases). This CDR3 has 14 residues. CDR1 is LNHDA, CDR2 SQIVND, per germline (reference sequence). V lost 3 bases, J lost 0 bases, and 8 bases lay in between. CDR3: CASSIDRLNTEAFF. The CDR3 bases are TGTGCCAGTAGTATTGACAGGTTGAACACTGAAGCTTTCTTT.

The V gene is TRBV19, the J gene TRBJ1-5; D remains ambiguous. Per germline, CDR1 LNHDA and CDR2 SQIVND (reference sequence). CDR3 length: 15 amino acids. V was clipped by 3 bases and J by 2 bases, with 11 bases between them. The CDR3 sequence: CASSMWGRGNQPQHF. CDR3 sequence (DNA): TGTGCCAGTAGTATGTGGGGTAGAGGCAATCAGCCCCAGCATTTT. Together with reference TRBV19 and TRBJ1-5, the CDR3 gives the full variable domain: DGGITQSPKYLFRKEGQNVTLSCEQNLNHDAMYWYRQDPGQGLRLIYYSQIVNDFQKGDIAEGYSVSREKKESFPLTVTSAQKNPTAFYLCASSMWGRGNQPQHFGDGTRLSIL.

V gene TRBV2 combines with J gene TRBJ2-7; TRBD1 matches 7 bases. The germline V gene has CDR1 SNHLY and CDR2 FYNNEI. The length of the CDR3 is 15 residues. The J segment lost 8 bases and the V segment lost 10 bases, leaving 20 bases of the junction unmatched. The CDR3 DNA is TGTGCCACCACAGGGGAGCGAGCCCATCAGGACCAGCAGTACTTC. Translated: CATTGERAHQDQQYF.

This rearrangement joins TRBV27 to TRBJ2-1; D is unresolved. CDR1 and CDR2 from the germline V gene are MNHEY and SMNVEV (reference sequence). The V and J ends lost 8 bases and 0 bases respectively, with 14 bases between them. The CDR3 is 15 amino acids. The CDR3, as DNA: TGTGCCAGCCACCCTGGGGTGAGCTCCTACAATGAGCAGTTCTTC. This sequence encodes CASHPGVSSYNEQFF.

CDR3 in DNA: TGTGCCACCCGATCCCCGGGACGGAACTACGAGCAGTACTTC. Amino acid sequence: CATRSPGRNYEQYF. The chain employs TRBV15 and TRBJ2-7, with D perhaps given as TRBD1 or TRBD2 (5 bases each). From germline, CDR1 is LNHNV and CDR2 YYDKDF (reference sequence). The CDR3 has 14 amino acids. V was shortened by 8 bases and J by 3 bases, with 17 bases between the two germline ends.

The J gene is TRBJ2-1, the V gene TRBV5-1, with D perhaps TRBD1 or TRBD2 (6 bases each). V lost 0 bases to trimming and J lost 4 bases, with 11 bases between them. CDR3 size: 15 residues. Looked up from germline, CDR1 is SGHRS and CDR2 is YFSETQ. The CDR3, as DNA: TGCGCCAGCAGCTTGGTAGCGGACAGTTACAATGAGCAGTTCTTC. The encoded protein is CASSLVADSYNEQFF.

This chain uses TRBV5-1 with TRBJ2-7; D perhaps matches TRBD2 (6 bases). V was cut by 0 bases and J by 2 bases, with 24 bases left in between. Looked up from germline, CDR1 is SGHRS and CDR2 is YFSETQ. The CDR3 runs to 19 residues. CDR3 loop: CASSLGFGTSFYTTYEQYF. CDR3 nucleotides: TGCGCCAGCAGCTTGGGTTTCGGGACTTCCTTCTATACAACCTACGAGCAGTACTTC.

V usage is TRBV5-4 and J usage is TRBJ2-3; D unresolved. V was clipped by 6 bases and J by 6 bases, with 8 bases between them. Germline CDR1 is SGHNT and CDR2 is YYREEE (reference sequence). This CDR3 is 11 amino acids long. CDR3 nucleotide sequence: TGTGCCAGCACCCTGGCGGATACGCAGTATTTT. Translating it yields CASTLADTQYF.

The count of this clone is one. The chain couples TRBV11-2 to TRBJ2-3; unclear D gene. CDR3 length equals 14 residues. The V gene's germline CDR1 is SGHAT and CDR2 FQNNGV. Trimming removed 2 bases from V and 2 bases from J, with 8 bases in between. CDR3 DNA sequence: TGTGCCAGCAGCTTAAGTTTCGACACAGATACGCAGTATTTT. Its translation is CASSLSFDTDTQYF.

DNA for the CDR3: TGCGCCAGCAGCCAAGGGGACAGGGGGTACTATGGCTACACCTTC. This translates into CASSQGDRGYYGYTF. This chain uses TRBV4-1 with TRBJ1-2, with 11 nucleotides matching TRBD1. V trimming: 1 base; J trimming: 3 bases; junction bases outside the gene matches: 1. The CDR3 is 15 residues long. Germline-derived CDR1 and CDR2 are MGHRA and YSYEKL.

The chain recombines TRBV5-1 with TRBJ2-7; D tentatively fits TRBD1 or TRBD2 (6 bases each). Trimming left V 1 base short and J 4 bases short, with 9 bases between. Germline V gene lookup returns CDR1 SGHRS and CDR2 YFSETQ. This CDR3 has 13 amino acids. This CDR3 reads CASSLRGEYEQYF. CDR3 nucleotides: TGCGCCAGCAGCTTGAGGGGGGAATACGAGCAGTACTTC.

The chain has TRBV19 and TRBJ2-6; D is unresolved. The CDR3 contains 13 residues. V gave up 5 bases and J gave up 1 base, with 3 bases separating them. Germline CDR1 reads LNHDA; CDR2 reads SQIVND (reference sequence). The chain's CDR3 is CASSVSGANVLTF. As DNA, the CDR3 is TGTGCCAGTAGTGTGTCTGGGGCCAACGTCCTGACTTTC. Full variable domain (missing parts from reference TRBV19 and TRBJ2-6): DGGITQSPKYLFRKEGQNVTLSCEQNLNHDAMYWYRQDPGQGLRLIYYSQIVNDFQKGDIAEGYSVSREKKESFPLTVTSAQKNPTAFYLCASSVSGANVLTFGAGSRLTVL.

V is TRBV11-2 and J is TRBJ2-3, with D possibly matching TRBD1 (6 bases). Germline lookup yields CDR1 SGHAT and CDR2 FQNNGV. This CDR3 is 17 amino acids long. The V gene lost 3 bases and the J gene lost 0 bases, with 16 bases spanning the gap. The CDR3 is CASSLEILGQSTDTQYF. For the CDR3, the DNA is TGTGCCAGCAGCTTGGAGATTTTAGGACAGAGCACAGATACGCAGTATTTT.

The chain is built from TRBV5-1 and TRBJ2-1; TRBD1 matches at 7 bases. V was clipped by 6 bases and J by 8 bases; unmatched bases: 11. Germline assignment: CDR1 SGHRS and CDR2 YFSETQ. The CDR3 consists of 14 residues. The CDR3 sequence: CASNSRDRRHEQFF. The DNA for the CDR3 is TGCGCCAGCAACAGCCGGGACAGAAGACATGAGCAGTTCTTC.

The V call is TRBV11-2, the J call TRBJ2-7; 7 bases are a match to TRBD1. V was pared by 7 bases and J by 2 bases, with 5 bases of the junction left unmatched. Germline CDR1 and CDR2: SGHAT and FQNNGV. The CDR3 extends over 13 amino acids. As DNA, the CDR3 is TGTGCCAGCACCCTGACAGGGACCTACGAGCAGTACTTC. Amino acids: CASTLTGTYEQYF.

The chain uses TRBV5-1 and TRBJ2-7; 11 bases agree with TRBD1. Germline assignment: CDR1 SGHRS and CDR2 YFSETQ. The CDR3 has 15 residues. The ends lost 4 bases at V and 6 bases at J; junction bases unmatched: 9. CDR3 residues: CASSHNEGQGGEQYF. CDR3 coding DNA: TGCGCCAGCAGCCATAATGAGGGACAGGGGGGCGAGCAGTACTTC.

This clone occurred once. This sequence joins TRBV5-1 and TRBJ2-7, with 9 bases lining up with TRBD1. J was trimmed by 4 bases and V by 4 bases; bases with no gene match: 12. Germline loops: CDR1 SGHRS, CDR2 YFSETQ. The CDR3 spans 16 residues. CDR3 loop: CASSQSNVDRGYEQYF. CDR3 nucleotide sequence: TGCGCCAGCAGCCAATCCAACGTGGACAGGGGTTACGAGCAGTACTTC.

The chain recombines TRBV4-1 with TRBJ1-2; 8 bases line up with TRBD1. V lost 5 bases to trimming and J lost 3 bases; unmatched junction nucleotides: 5. CDR1 is MGHRA and CDR2 is YSYEKL in the germline V gene. The CDR3 covers 14 residues. The CDR3 here is CASSNQGADYGYTF. Here the CDR3 DNA reads TGCGCCAGCAGCAACCAGGGGGCTGACTATGGCTACACCTTC.

The rearrangement uses TRBV6-1 and TRBJ2-2; 9 nucleotides agree with TRBD1. Germline CDR1 and CDR2: MNHNS and SASEGT. This CDR3 spans 14 amino acids. V dropped 10 bases and J dropped 1; count of bases not matched to a gene: 4. This CDR3 is CATSGQGNTGELFF. CDR3 coding DNA: TGTGCCACCTCGGGACAGGGGAACACCGGGGAGCTGTTTTTT.

The V call is TRBV5-6, the J call TRBJ1-1; 8 nucleotides match TRBD1. The ends lost 1 base at V and 1 base at J; junction bases unmatched: 12. The CDR3 has 18 amino acids. In germline, CDR1 is SGHDT, CDR2 YYEEEE. CDR3 DNA: TGTGCCAGCAGCTTGCGCAAGGACAGGGTCCGAGGGAACACTGAAGCTTTCTTT. Translated: CASSLRKDRVRGNTEAFF. Full variable domain (outside the CDR3, taken from reference TRBV5-6 and TRBJ1-1): DAGVTQSPTHLIKTRGQQVTLRCSPKSGHDTVSWYQQALGQGPQFIFQYYEEEERQRGNFPDRFSGHQFPNYSSELNVNALLLGDSALYLCASSLRKDRVRGNTEAFFGQGTRLTVV.

This clone has only a few counts. DNA of the CDR3: TGTGCCAGCAGTCCGGGACAGGGTGGTTCACCCCTCCACTTT. The encoded protein is CASSPGQGGSPLHF. The chain combines TRBV6-5 with TRBJ1-6; 9 bases are shared with TRBD1. The CDR3 consists of 14 residues. The V segment lost 5 bases and the J segment 9 bases; nucleotides outside the gene matches: 5. CDR1 MNHEY and CDR2 SVGAGI come from the germline V gene.

The chain combines TRBV5-1 with TRBJ2-5, with TRBD2 matching over 7 bases. Per the germline V gene, CDR1 is SGHRS and CDR2 is YFSETQ. This CDR3 is 16 amino acids long. Losses at the gene ends were 4 bases for V and 4 bases for J; bases not matched to a gene: 13. CDR3 nucleotides: TGCGCCAGCAGCCCCACCAGGCTAGCGGTCCCAGAGACCCAGTACTTC. Protein: CASSPTRLAVPETQYF.

V usage is TRBV7-2 and J usage is TRBJ2-6, with no clear D. Deletions cut 4 bases from V and 9 bases from J, with 7 bases between. The CDR3 totals 12 residues. Germline CDR1 is SGHTA and CDR2 is FQGNSA. The CDR3 loop reads CASSSLDNVLTF. Written as DNA, the CDR3 is TGTGCCAGCAGCTCACTGGACAACGTCCTGACTTTC. Filled out from reference TRBV7-2 and TRBJ2-6, the complete variable domain reads GAGVSQSPSNKVTEKGKDVELRCDPISGHTALYWYRQSLGQGLEFLIYFQGNSAPDKSGLPSDRFSAERTGGSVSTLTIQRTQQEDSAVYLCASSSLDNVLTFGAGSRLTVL.

V and J are TRBV18 and TRBJ2-3; a weak D match, TRBD1 (6 bases). The germline gives CDR1 KGHSH, CDR2 LQKENI. This CDR3 contains 13 residues. Trimming shortened V by 5 bases and J by 5 bases, and 11 bases separated the two germline ends. The CDR3 nucleotides read TGTGCCAGCTCAAGGGGGTCTGGAGATACGCAGTATTTT. Encoded protein: CASSRGSGDTQYF.

This clone was seen only once. The junction does not match germline at one end; this may be a read error. V gene TRBV6-5 combines with J gene TRBJ2-7, with 14 bases matching TRBD2. The CDR3 contains 16 residues. Germline-derived CDR1 and CDR2 are MNHEY and SVGAGI. CDR3 coding DNA: TGTGCCAGCAGTTCAAGGACTAGCGGGGGGAGTCCCTCCCTTGACTTC. Translating it yields CASSSRTSGGSPSLDF.

The chain is built from TRBV19 and TRBJ1-2; 8 bases are shared with TRBD1. Germline assignment: CDR1 LNHDA and CDR2 SQIVND (reference sequence). V lost 5 bases to trimming and J lost 3 bases; unmatched junction nucleotides: 17. CDR3 length: 18 amino acids. The CDR3 here is CASSSYPSWTGLDYGYTF. The CDR3 DNA reads as TGTGCCAGTAGTTCGTATCCCTCTTGGACAGGGTTGGACTATGGCTACACCTTC.

This clone occurred once. This chain links TRBV5-4 with TRBJ2-3; no clear D. The V gene's germline CDR1 is SGHNT and CDR2 YYREEE (reference sequence). This CDR3 spans 15 amino acids. Trimming took off 5 bases at V and 4 bases at J, with 17 bases between the two ends. In DNA, the CDR3 is TGTGCCAGCAGATTATCCAGTGGGGTCGCAGATACGCAGTATTTT. Its protein is CASRLSSGVADTQYF.

This rearrangement joins TRBV6-1 to TRBJ1-3; D gene unclear. Germline values: CDR1 MNHNS, CDR2 SASEGT. The CDR3 is 13 amino acids. The ends were cut back, 1 base at V and 7 bases at J, with 8 bases in the middle. CDR3 amino acids: CASSEGGSNTIYF. CDR3 DNA: TGTGCCAGCAGTGAAGGAGGTTCGAACACCATATATTTT.

The rearrangement links TRBV2 to TRBJ1-5, with D unclear. V lost 6 bases and J lost 0, with 12 bases in between. The CDR3 runs to 15 residues. Germline values: CDR1 SNHLY, CDR2 FYNNEI. The CDR3 nucleotides read TGTGCCAGCAGCGATAGACCTTATAGCAATCAGCCCCAGCATTTT. The encoded protein is CASSDRPYSNQPQHF.